The source of this T cell receptor beta chain is a study of T cell repertoires in cytomegalovirus infection. TCRdb reanalysed the reads using MiXCR and keeps one entry per CDR3 protein. The sample consists of some 200,000 distinct CDR3 sequences, about 39% of them appearing once. Germline V CDR1 and CDR2: DFQATT, SNEGSKA (reference sequence). The J segment lost 4 bases and the V segment lost 5 bases, leaving 3 bases of the junction unmatched. CDR3 length: 14 amino acids. In regard to this clonotype: What it binds is unknown.

This chain uses TRBV20-1 with TRBJ2-1; 12 bases fit TRBD2. Sample: CD8+ T cells from cultured PBMCs, taken from culture after CMV antigen stimulation. This TCR came from a human donor in good health (CMV status not recorded). Some clones in this sample may be carry-over from other donors' samples. Here the CDR3 reads CSASGLAGYNEQFF. Written as DNA, the CDR3 is TGCAGTGCTTCGGGACTAGCGGGTTACAATGAGCAGTTCTTC.